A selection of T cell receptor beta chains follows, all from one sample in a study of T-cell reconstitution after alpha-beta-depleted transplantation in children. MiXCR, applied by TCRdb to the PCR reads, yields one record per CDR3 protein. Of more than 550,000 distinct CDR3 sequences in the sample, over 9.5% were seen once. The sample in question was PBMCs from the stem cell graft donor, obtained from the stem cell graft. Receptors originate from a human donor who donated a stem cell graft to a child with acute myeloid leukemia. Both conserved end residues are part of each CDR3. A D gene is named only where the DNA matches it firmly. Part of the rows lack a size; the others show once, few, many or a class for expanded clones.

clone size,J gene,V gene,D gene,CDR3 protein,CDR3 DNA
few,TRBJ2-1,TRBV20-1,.,CSALPGTLSYNEQFF,TGCAGTGCGCTACCCGGGACTCTCTCCTACAATGAGCAGTTCTTC
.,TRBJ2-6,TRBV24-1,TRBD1,CATSDQPGQGPLANVLTF,TGTGCCACCAGTGACCAACCGGGACAGGGACCCTTGGCCAACGTCCTGACTTTC
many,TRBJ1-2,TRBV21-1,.,CASSTWDKGFFNYGYTF,TGTGCCAGCAGCACCTGGGACAAGGGGTTCTTTAACTATGGCTACACCTTC
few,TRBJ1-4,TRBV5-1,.,CASSSQPFATNEKLFF,TGCGCCAGCAGCTCCCAGCCTTTTGCAACTAATGAAAAACTGTTTTTT
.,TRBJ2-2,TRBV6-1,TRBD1,CASSPPGTGTGELFF,TGTGCCAGCAGCCCCCCCGGGACAGGGACCGGGGAGCTGTTTTTT
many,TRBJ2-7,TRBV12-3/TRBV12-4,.,CASSSWQGGSYEQYF,TGTGCCAGCAGTTCCTGGCAGGGGGGCTCCTACGAGCAGTACTTC
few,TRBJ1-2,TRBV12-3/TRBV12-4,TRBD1,CASSTGAINGYTF,TGTGCCAGCAGTACAGGGGCTATTAACGGCTACACCTTC
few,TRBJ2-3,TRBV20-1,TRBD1,CSALGTVSTDTQYF,TGCAGTGCTTTAGGGACAGTGAGCACAGATACGCAGTATTTT
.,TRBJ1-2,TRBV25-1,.,CASGEYYGYTF,TGTGCCAGCGGGGAATACTATGGCTACACCTTC
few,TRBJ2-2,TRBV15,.,CATSRERDTNTGELFF,TGTGCCACCAGCAGAGAACGGGACACTAACACCGGGGAGCTGTTTTTT
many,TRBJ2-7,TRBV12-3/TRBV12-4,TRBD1,CASSLRQGAGEQYF,TGTGCCAGCAGTTTAAGACAGGGGGCTGGCGAGCAGTACTTC
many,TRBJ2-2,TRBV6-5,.,CASSFITGELFF,TGTGCCAGCAGTTTCATCACCGGGGAGCTGTTTTTT
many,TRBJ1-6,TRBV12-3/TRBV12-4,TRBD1,CASSKYRGFGSPLHF,TGTGCCAGCAGCAAATACAGGGGGTTTGGTTCACCCCTCCACTTT
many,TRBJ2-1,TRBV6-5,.,CASSYSGEQFF,TGTGCCAGCAGTTACAGCGGTGAGCAGTTCTTC
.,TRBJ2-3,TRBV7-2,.,CASSPGMRGGNTDTQYF,TGTGCCAGCAGCCCCGGTATGAGAGGGGGGAACACAGATACGCAGTATTTT
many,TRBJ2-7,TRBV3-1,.,CASSQDLGEQYF,TGTGCCAGCAGCCAAGATCTAGGCGAGCAGTACTTC
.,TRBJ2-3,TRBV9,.,CASSVGGGAFTGTDTQYF,TGTGCCAGCAGCGTAGGAGGAGGGGCTTTCACCGGCACAGATACGCAGTATTTT
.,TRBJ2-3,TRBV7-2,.,CASSLRAGQSYTDTQYF,TGTGCCAGCAGCTTAAGAGCCGGACAGAGTTACACAGATACGCAGTATTTT
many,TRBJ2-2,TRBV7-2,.,CASSLQPNTGELFF,TGCGCCAGCAGCTTGCAACCGAACACCGGGGAGCTGTTTTTT
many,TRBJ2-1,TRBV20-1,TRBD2,CSGRPSGTYNEQFF,TGCAGTGGCAGGCCTAGCGGGACTTACAATGAGCAGTTCTTC
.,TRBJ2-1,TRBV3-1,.,CASSQAGQDNEQFF,TGTGCCAGCAGCCAAGCAGGGCAGGACAATGAGCAGTTCTTC
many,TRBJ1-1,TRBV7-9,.,CASSLATGQNTEAFF,TGTGCCAGCAGCTTAGCCACAGGGCAGAACACTGAAGCTTTCTTT
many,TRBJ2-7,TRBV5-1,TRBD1,CASSFGDRVNEQYF,TGCGCCAGCAGCTTCGGGGACAGGGTCAACGAGCAGTACTTC
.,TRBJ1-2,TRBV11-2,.,CASSRGRGYGYTF,TGTGCCAGCTCGCGGGGGAGGGGCTATGGCTACACCTTC
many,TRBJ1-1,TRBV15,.,CATSKFLQGNTEAFF,TGTGCCACCAGCAAATTTTTACAGGGGAACACTGAAGCTTTCTTT
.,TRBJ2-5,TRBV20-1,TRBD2,CSARDRLAKQETQYF,TGCAGTGCTAGAGATCGACTAGCGAAACAAGAGACCCAGTACTTC
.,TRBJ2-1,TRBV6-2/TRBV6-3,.,CASTEPLGSSSYNEQFF,TGTGCCAGCACCGAACCATTAGGGAGTAGCTCCTACAATGAGCAGTTCTTC
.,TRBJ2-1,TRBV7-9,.,CSSSLAGRAPFF,TGTTCCAGCAGCTTAGCAGGCAGGGCTCCGTTCTTC
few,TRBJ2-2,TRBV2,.,CASYSVAGELFF,TGTGCCAGCTATAGCGTCGCCGGGGAGCTGTTTTTT
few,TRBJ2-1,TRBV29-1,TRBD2,CSVGGTSASSYNEQFF,TGCAGCGTTGGAGGGACTAGCGCTAGCTCCTACAATGAGCAGTTCTTC
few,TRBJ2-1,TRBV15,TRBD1,CATSRPRDRGHEQFF,TGTGCCACCAGCAGACCCCGGGACAGGGGCCATGAGCAGTTCTTC
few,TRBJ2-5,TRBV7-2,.,CASSLRNSPETQYF,TGTGCCAGCAGCTTAAGAAATAGCCCAGAGACCCAGTACTTC
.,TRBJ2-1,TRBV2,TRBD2,CASILLAGEYNEQFF,TGTGCCAGCATTCTCCTAGCGGGAGAGTACAATGAGCAGTTCTTC
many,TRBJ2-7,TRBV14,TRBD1,CASSQVGTGAYEQYF,TGTGCCAGCAGCCAAGTGGGGACAGGGGCCTACGAGCAGTACTTC
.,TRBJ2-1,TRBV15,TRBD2,CATSRLTSGGSYNEQFF,TGTGCCACCAGCAGATTGACTAGCGGGGGTTCCTACAATGAGCAGTTCTTC
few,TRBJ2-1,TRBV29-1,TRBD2,CSVDTGGPYEQFF,TGCAGCGTTGATACGGGAGGGCCTTATGAGCAGTTCTTC
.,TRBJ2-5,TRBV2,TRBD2,CASMGLAKQETQYF,TGTGCCAGCATGGGACTAGCGAAACAAGAGACCCAGTACTTC
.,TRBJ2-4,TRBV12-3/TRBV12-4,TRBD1,CASSTGQGAKNIQYF,TGTGCCAGCAGTACAGGACAGGGGGCCAAAAACATTCAGTACTTC
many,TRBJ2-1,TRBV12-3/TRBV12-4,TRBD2,CASSPRGTSGRDEQFF,TGTGCCAGCAGCCCAAGGGGGACTAGCGGGAGGGATGAGCAGTTCTTC
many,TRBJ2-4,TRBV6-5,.,CASTDLGNIQYF,TGTGCCAGCACAGACCTGGGAAACATTCAGTACTTC
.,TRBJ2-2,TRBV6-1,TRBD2,CASRGLAGGVTGELFF,TGTGCCAGCAGGGGTCTGGCCGGGGGGGTGACCGGGGAGCTGTTTTTT
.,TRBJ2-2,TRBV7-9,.,CASSLPRARNTGELFF,TGTGCCAGCAGCTTACCGAGAGCCAGGAACACCGGGGAGCTGTTTTTT
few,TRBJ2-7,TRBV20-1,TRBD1,CSARRQGALYEQYF,TGCAGTGCTAGGAGACAGGGGGCTCTCTACGAGCAGTACTTC
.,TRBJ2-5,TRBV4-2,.,CASSQLSGGETQYF,TGTGCCAGCAGCCAACTTTCAGGGGGGGAGACCCAGTACTTC
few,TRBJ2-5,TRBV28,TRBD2,CASRGAGGLETQYF,TGTGCCAGCAGGGGAGCGGGAGGGCTGGAGACCCAGTACTTC
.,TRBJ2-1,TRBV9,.,CASSSRGAPDHNEQFF,TGTGCCAGCAGCTCCCGGGGAGCGCCCGACCACAATGAGCAGTTCTTC
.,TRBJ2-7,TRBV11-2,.,CASTTGRNERWEQYF,TGTGCCAGCACCACGGGACGAAACGAAAGATGGGAGCAGTACTTC
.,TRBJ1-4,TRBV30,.,CAWATGDGVYEKLFF,TGTGCCTGGGCCACGGGGGACGGCGTATATGAAAAACTGTTTTTT
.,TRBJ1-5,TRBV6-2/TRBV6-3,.,CASSYHGVPDNQPQHF,TGTGCCAGCAGTTACCATGGAGTCCCGGATAATCAGCCCCAGCATTTT
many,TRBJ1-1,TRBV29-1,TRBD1,CSVHTGVNTEAFF,TGCAGCGTCCACACAGGGGTGAACACTGAAGCTTTCTTT
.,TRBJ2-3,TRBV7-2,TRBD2,CASSSGLAPDTQYF,TGTGCCAGCAGCTCGGGACTAGCCCCAGATACGCAGTATTTT
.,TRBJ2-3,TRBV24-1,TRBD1,CATSRQGAPDTQYF,TGTGCCACCAGCCGTCAGGGGGCCCCTGATACGCAGTATTTT
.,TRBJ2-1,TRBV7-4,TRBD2,CASWAQIGLAAYNEQFF,TGTGCCTCCTGGGCCCAGATCGGGCTAGCGGCTTACAATGAGCAGTTCTTC